This paragraph covers one TCR beta chain sequence. What it binds is unknown. The sample belongs to a study of T-cell memory formation after mild COVID-19. Looking at the study overall: Each donor largely had its own TCR clusters. Regarding the study as a whole: Clones that got smaller from day 15 to 85 had even CD4/CD8, while clones growing later tipped toward CD4+. Memory from before infection featured some responding clones, which suggests cross-reactive memory joined.

From the 5' RACE reads, TCRdb called clonotypes with MiXCR, one entry per CDR3 protein. The table includes around 440,000 distinct CDR3 sequences, about 18% detected once. This receptor was identified in an adult woman who had mild COVID-19 (a few samples of this study predate the infection). Cell type and time point are not known. Sequencing was carried out using PBMCs or a T cell subset sorted from them (not recorded which).

CDR3 sequence (DNA): TGTGCCAGCCAAACTCTCGCGAACACTGAAGCTTTCTTT. Encoded protein: CASQTLANTEAFF. The V and J genes are TRBV19 and TRBJ1-1; D remains ambiguous. Trimming left V 9 bases short and J 1 base short, with 12 bases between. CDR3 length equals 13 residues. Germline CDR1 is LNHDA and CDR2 is SQIVND (reference sequence).